What follows are 2 T cell receptor beta chains derived from one specimen sequenced in a study of beta chain features in type 1 diabetes (dated by TCRdb to the late 2010s). Library preparation was by the immunoSEQ multiplex PCR assay. All of the isolated RNA was reverse transcribed with the High Capacity cDNA Reverse Transcription Kit, so expressed TCRB transcripts were sequenced. In its TCRdb copy, this immuneACCESS table keeps in-frame sequences only and misses some clones. Where compared with another copy, unresolved V genes explain less than half of these, and the others have no known cause. The table for this sample lists about 470,000 clones; roughly 31% of them were counted only once. The biggest ten clones account for around 0.065% of the sample. Material for sequencing was naive CD4+ T cells from blood. This specimen's cell subset or site label, per the study, means: true naive CD4+ T cells. The origin of the receptors is a man aged 18 to 29 in good health.

In its sample, this clone was seen a few times. This chain connects TRBV7-9 to TRBJ2-1, with D perhaps given as TRBD1 or TRBD2 (5 bases each). Germline V gives CDR1 SEHNR, CDR2 FQNEAQ (reference sequence). The CDR3 extends over 15 amino acids. The V end was cut by 8 bases, the J end by 4 bases, with 18 bases between. DNA of the CDR3: TGTGCCAGCCGACAGCTTGGGGGAATATACAATGAGCAGTTCTTC. Translating gives CASRQLGGIYNEQFF.

For the CDR3, the DNA is TGTGCCAGCAGCTTCGGCGCAGATACGCAGTATTTT. It translates to CASSFGADTQYF. The chain has TRBV11-2 and TRBJ2-3; D gene unclear. Germline V lookup: CDR1 SGHAT, CDR2 FQNNGV. The V and J ends lost 3 bases and 4 bases respectively, with 5 bases between them. The CDR3 has 12 residues.